Included here is one TCR beta chain sequence, with context. As handled by the study authors: Estimates of nucleated cell counts were drawn from the amplification of reference gene primers. Assay: immunoSEQ multiplex PCR; the TCRdb copy retains only in-frame clones and omits some. Clonal size and the V and J genes are those of that table, whereas D and trimming came from the DNA. The sample contains tens of thousands of clones, over 60% of which appear only once. The record originates from a study of blood T cell repertoires in COVID-19. About the study: Sources were T cells, B-cell-depleted T cells, or PBMCs; the material itself was cDNA or gDNA.

Per germline, CDR1 SGHKS and CDR2 YYEKEE (reference sequence). This CDR3 comprises 17 residues. V lost 4 bases and J lost 2, with 20 bases in between. The receptor's source is a human donor in a cohort sampled during active COVID-19. The sequenced sample consisted of peripheral blood. The J gene is TRBJ2-3, the V gene TRBV5-5; D may be TRBD2 (5 bases). The CDR3 sequence is CASSTSVLFGNTDTQYF. The CDR3 DNA reads TGTGCCAGCAGCACCTCCGTCCTGTTCGGGAACACAGATACGCAGTATTTT.